Given below is one T cell receptor beta chain in context. As yet, its antigen is unknown. The record originates from a study of blood T cells in healthy people across ages. General study findings and limits: Among T cells, TCR beta diversity per million cells dropped roughly linearly as age rose. In the absence of known donor CMV status, changes in expanded clonotypes were possibly confounded. A strong correlation was found between TCR beta diversity and the percentage of naive T cells. There were more naive CD4+ cells and higher diversity in long-lived donors than in aged donors.

Together with a sample-barcoded 5' primer, a J-beta primer mix was included in a second PCR lasting about 7 to 11 cycles. A single record per CDR3 protein comes from TCRdb applying MiXCR to the 5' RACE reads. The sample includes about 1.7 million distinct CDR3 sequences, roughly 27% of them seen just once. The clonotype comes from a woman aged 25 to 39 in good health. The sample taken for sequencing was blood.

The CDR3: CSADRVYGYTF. For the CDR3, the DNA is TGCAGTGCCGACAGAGTCTATGGCTACACCTTC. The rearrangement joins TRBV20-1 to TRBJ1-2, with D perhaps TRBD1 (5 bases). The germline V and J ends were trimmed by 6 bases and 4 bases, with 9 bases remaining between them. The CDR3 consists of 11 residues. The germline CDR1 and CDR2 sequences are DFQATT and SNEGSKA (reference sequence).